A selection of T cell receptor beta chains follows, all from one sample in a study of blood T cells in healthy people across ages. A single record per CDR3 protein comes from TCRdb applying MiXCR to the 5' RACE reads. Of 1.5 million to 1.9 million distinct CDR3 sequences listed, about 45% are singletons. The sequenced sample was blood. The source is a woman between 18 and 29 years old in good health. CDR3s include the opening cysteine and the closing phenylalanine or tryptophan. Each record gives: V gene, CDR3 length, D gene, clone size, J gene, CDR3 protein, CDR3 DNA. The D gene is left open where the match is weak. The size of a clone is reported for some rows only, either as once, few or many, or as a class for expanded clones.

>TRBV20-1|14|TRBD2|NA|TRBJ2-3
CSASGRRSTDTQYF
TGCAGTGCAAGCGGGAGGCGGAGCACAGATACGCAGTATTTT
>TRBV20-1|12|NA|few|TRBJ2-1
CSATESYNEQFF
TGCAGTGCTACAGAATCCTACAATGAGCAGTTCTTC
>TRBV7-9|14|NA|NA|TRBJ1-4
CASSLDPGREKLFF
TGTGCCAGCAGCTTAGACCCGGGCCGAGAAAAACTGTTTTTT
>TRBV5-1|15|TRBD2|few|TRBJ2-3
CASSFSGSSPDTQYF
TGCGCCAGCAGCTTTAGCGGGAGTAGCCCAGATACGCAGTATTTT
>TRBV20-1|15|NA|NA|TRBJ2-3
CSASPLAGTTDTQYF
TGCAGTGCTAGTCCTCTGGCGGGAACCACAGATACGCAGTATTTT
>TRBV12-3/TRBV12-4|15|NA|NA|TRBJ2-1
CASSFLGESYNEQFF
TGTGCCAGCAGTTTCCTGGGGGAATCCTACAATGAGCAGTTCTTC
>TRBV20-1|14|NA|NA|TRBJ2-1
CSAPTGPTYDEQFF
TGCAGTGCACCAACAGGACCGACCTACGATGAGCAGTTCTTC
>TRBV20-1|11|NA|few|TRBJ2-7
CSANRAYEQYF
TGCAGTGCTAACAGGGCTTACGAGCAGTACTTC
>TRBV2|14|NA|NA|TRBJ2-3
CASSGSGETDTQYF
TGTGCCAGCAGTGGTTCGGGAGAGACAGATACGCAGTATTTT
>TRBV2|16|TRBD1|few|TRBJ1-1
CASSEAARGPRTEAFF
TGTGCCAGCAGTGAAGCTGCCAGGGGGCCTCGCACTGAAGCTTTCTTT